The clone carrying this T cell receptor beta chain was observed at least ten times. Antigen: not known. The CDR3 length is 16 residues. The germline V gene encodes CDR1 LNHDA and CDR2 SQIVND (reference sequence). With V trimmed by 3 bases and J by 1 base, 4 bases remained unmatched. The entry originates in a study of regulatory T cells in long-lasting Graves disease. General study points: Reduced TCR diversity was observed in persistent Graves' patients versus newly diagnosed patients.

Combining iRepertoire HTBI primers with Arm-PCR of CDR3 regions, the authors built TCR beta libraries. TCRdb reprocessed the multiplex PCR reads via MiXCR and lists one record per CDR3 protein. Here the sample spans about 620,000 distinct CDR3 sequences, roughly 15% being singletons. This sample's time point: newly diagnosed GD, antithyroid drugs for less than 3 months. RNA from PBMCs was the source of the TCR library. This sample was also put to use in a study of T cells in Graves' hyperthyroidism and ophthalmopathy. That source notes: Graves' hyperthyroidism was deemed stable given no ophthalmopathy progression within 18 months. The study used the HTBI primer set for a first-round RT-PCR of the TCR CDR3.

The material sequenced was peripheral blood mononuclear cells (PBMCs), taken at new diagnosis, from a patient treated with antithyroid drugs. The chain recombines TRBV19 with TRBJ2-2, with 8 nucleotides matching TRBD1. The sequence derives from a woman in her twenties or thirties with Graves disease. Here the CDR3 reads CASSIGQGGNTGELFF. The CDR3 nucleotides are TGTGCCAGTAGTATTGGACAGGGTGGGAACACCGGGGAGCTGTTTTTT.